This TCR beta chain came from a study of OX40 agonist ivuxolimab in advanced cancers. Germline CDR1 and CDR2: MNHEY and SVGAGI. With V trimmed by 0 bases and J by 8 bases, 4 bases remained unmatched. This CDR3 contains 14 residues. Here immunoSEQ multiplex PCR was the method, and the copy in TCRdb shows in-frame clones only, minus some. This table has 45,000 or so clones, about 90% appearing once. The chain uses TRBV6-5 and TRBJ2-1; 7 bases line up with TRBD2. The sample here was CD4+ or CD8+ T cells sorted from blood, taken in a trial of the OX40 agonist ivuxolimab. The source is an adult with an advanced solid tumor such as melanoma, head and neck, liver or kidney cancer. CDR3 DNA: TGTGCCAGCAGTTACTCTTGGCGGGAGTATGAGCAGTTCTTC. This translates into CASSYSWREYEQFF.